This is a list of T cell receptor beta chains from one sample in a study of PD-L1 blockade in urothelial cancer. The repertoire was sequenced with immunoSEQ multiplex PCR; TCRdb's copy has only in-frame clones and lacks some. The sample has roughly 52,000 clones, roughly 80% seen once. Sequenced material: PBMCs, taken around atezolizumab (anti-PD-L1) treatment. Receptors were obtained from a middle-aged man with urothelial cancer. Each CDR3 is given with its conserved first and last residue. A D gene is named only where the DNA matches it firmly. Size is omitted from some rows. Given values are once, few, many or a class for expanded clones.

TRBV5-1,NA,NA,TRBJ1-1,CASSLGGGQNTEAFF,TGCGCCAGCAGCTTGGGTGGGGGACAGAACACTGAAGCTTTCTTT
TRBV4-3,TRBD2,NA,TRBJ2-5,CASSPGASGTETQYF,TGCGCCAGCAGCCCCGGGGCTAGCGGGACGGAGACCCAGTACTTC
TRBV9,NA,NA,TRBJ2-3,CASSVAGDTDTQYF,TGTGCCAGCAGCGTAGCGGGGGACACAGATACGCAGTATTTT
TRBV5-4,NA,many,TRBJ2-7,CASSLTVDYEQYF,TGTGCCAGCAGCTTGACAGTAGACTACGAGCAGTACTTC
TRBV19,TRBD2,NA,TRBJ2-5,CASRLSGGARETQYF,TGTGCCAGTAGGCTGAGCGGGGGGGCAAGGGAGACCCAGTACTTC
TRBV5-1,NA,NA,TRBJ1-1,CASTGTTEAFF,TGCGCCAGTACCGGGACAACGGAAGCTTTCTTT
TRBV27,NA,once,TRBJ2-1,CASSPYRVYNEQFF,TGTGCCAGCAGTCCCTACCGGGTTTACAATGAGCAGTTCTTC
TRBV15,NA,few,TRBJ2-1,CATSREGGPGDNEQFF,TGTGCCACCAGCAGAGAGGGCGGGCCAGGGGACAATGAGCAGTTCTTC
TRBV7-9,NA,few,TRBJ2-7,CASSLAGGLIFEQYF,TGTGCCAGCAGCTTAGCCGGCGGTTTAATCTTCGAGCAGTACTTC
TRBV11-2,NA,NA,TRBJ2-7,CASSLVARYEQYF,TGTGCCAGCAGCTTAGTGGCAAGATACGAGCAGTACTTC
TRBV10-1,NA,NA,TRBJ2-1,CASSESREQFF,TGCGCCAGCAGTGAGTCGCGTGAGCAGTTCTTC
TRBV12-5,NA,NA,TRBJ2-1,CASGTPGLSYNEQFF,TGTGCTAGTGGCACTCCGGGACTCTCCTACAATGAGCAGTTCTTC
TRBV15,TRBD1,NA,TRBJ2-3,CATSSPRTGEDTQYF,TGTGCCACCAGCAGTCCCCGGACAGGGGAAGATACGCAGTATTTT
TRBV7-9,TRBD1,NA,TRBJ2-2,CASSVGQGWTGELFF,TGTGCCAGCAGCGTGGGACAGGGGTGGACCGGGGAGCTGTTTTTT
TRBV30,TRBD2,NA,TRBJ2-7,CAWTSGRAYEQYF,TGTGCCTGGACGAGCGGGAGGGCATACGAGCAGTACTTC
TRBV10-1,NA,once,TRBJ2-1,CASSAYSYNEQFF,TGCGCCAGCAGTGCGTACTCCTACAATGAGCAGTTCTTC
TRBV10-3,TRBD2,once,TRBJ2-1,CAISNGLAGDNEQFF,TGTGCCATCAGTAACGGACTAGCGGGGGACAATGAGCAGTTCTTC
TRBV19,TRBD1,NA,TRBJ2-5,CASSIWQGERETQYF,TGTGCCAGTAGTATTTGGCAGGGGGAACGAGAGACCCAGTACTTC
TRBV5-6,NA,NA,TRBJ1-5,CASSLAAPRGQPQHF,TGTGCCAGCAGCTTGGCGGCGCCCAGGGGTCAGCCCCAGCATTTT
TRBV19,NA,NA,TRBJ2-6,CASSKGGGSGANVLTF,TGTGCCAGTAGTAAAGGGGGGGGGTCTGGGGCCAACGTCCTGACTTTC
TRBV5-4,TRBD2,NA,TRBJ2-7,CASSLAGGRAYEQYF,TGTGCCAGCAGCTTAGCGGGAGGTAGGGCCTACGAGCAGTACTTC
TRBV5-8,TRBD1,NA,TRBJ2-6,CASSLDLWTGYSGANVLTF,TGTGCCAGCAGCTTGGATTTATGGACAGGTTACTCTGGGGCCAACGTCCTGACTTTC
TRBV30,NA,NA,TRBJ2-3,CAWSWAIFTDTQYF,TGTGCCTGGAGTTGGGCTATCTTCACAGATACGCAGTATTTT
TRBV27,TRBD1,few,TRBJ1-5,CASSLVGQGFNQPQHF,TGTGCCAGCAGTTTAGTGGGACAGGGGTTTAATCAGCCCCAGCATTTT
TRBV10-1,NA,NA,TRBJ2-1,CASGYSNEQFF,TGCGCCAGCGGGTACAGCAATGAGCAGTTCTTC
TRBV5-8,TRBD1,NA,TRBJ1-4,CASSPGLGGGPNEKLFF,TGTGCCAGCAGCCCGGGACTAGGAGGGGGCCCGAATGAAAAACTGTTTTTT
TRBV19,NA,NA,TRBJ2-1,CASSIGSVYNEQFF,TGTGCCAGTAGTATAGGTTCAGTCTACAATGAGCAGTTCTTC
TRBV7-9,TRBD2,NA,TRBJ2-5,CASSLRTSGALETQYF,TGTGCCAGCAGCCTACGGACTAGCGGGGCCCTAGAGACCCAGTACTTC
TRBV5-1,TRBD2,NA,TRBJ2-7,CASRLTSGSSYEQYF,TGCGCCAGCAGGTTGACTAGCGGGAGTTCGTACGAGCAGTACTTC